This T cell receptor beta chain was observed in a study of OX40 agonist ivuxolimab in advanced cancers. Study-level background: Partial responses were recorded for three patients, including one with hepatocellular carcinoma and two with cutaneous melanoma.

Sequenced by immunoSEQ multiplex PCR; TCRdb stores in-frame clones only, minus some. The table lists some 41,000 clones, around 87% of them singletons. The study's findings and limits: Antigen specificity remained undetermined for the expanded peripheral T cells. Both CD4+ and CD8+ T cell populations in blood had undergone clonal expansion by week 6 at 0.1 to 3.0 mg/kg.

The CDR3 contains 15 residues. From germline, CDR1 is MDHEN and CDR2 SYDVKM. Trimming removed 1 base from V and 0 bases from J, with 9 bases in between. Note on this clone: Its antigen remains unidentified.

Blood was sampled at baseline, cycle 4 day 1, and cycle 7 day 1. This specimen consisted of CD4+ or CD8+ T cells sorted from blood, obtained in a trial of the OX40 agonist ivuxolimab. The V and J genes are TRBV28 and TRBJ1-2; the D is unclear. The receptor comes from an adult with an advanced solid tumor such as melanoma, head and neck, liver or kidney cancer. CDR3 in amino acids: CASSLYARTNYGYTF. For the CDR3, the DNA is TGTGCCAGCAGTTTATACGCCAGAACTAACTATGGCTACACCTTC.